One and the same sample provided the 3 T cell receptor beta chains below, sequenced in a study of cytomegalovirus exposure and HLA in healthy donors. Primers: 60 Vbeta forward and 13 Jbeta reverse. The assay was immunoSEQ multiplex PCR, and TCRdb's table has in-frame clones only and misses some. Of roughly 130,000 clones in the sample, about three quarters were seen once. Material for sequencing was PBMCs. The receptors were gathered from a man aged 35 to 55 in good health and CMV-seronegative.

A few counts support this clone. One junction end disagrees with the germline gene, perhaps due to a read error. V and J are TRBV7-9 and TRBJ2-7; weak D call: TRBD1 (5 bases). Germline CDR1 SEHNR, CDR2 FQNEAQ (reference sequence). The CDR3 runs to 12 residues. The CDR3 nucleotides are TGTTCCAGCAGCCCTCAGGGATACGAGCAGTACTTC. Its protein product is CSSSPQGYEQYF.

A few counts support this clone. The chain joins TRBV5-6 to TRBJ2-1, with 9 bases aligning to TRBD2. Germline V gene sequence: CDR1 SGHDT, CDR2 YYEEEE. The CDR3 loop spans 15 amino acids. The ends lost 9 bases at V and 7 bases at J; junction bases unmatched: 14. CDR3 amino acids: CATLERGGAQNEQFF. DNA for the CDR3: TGTGCCACCCTGGAGCGCGGGGGGGCTCAAAATGAGCAGTTCTTC.

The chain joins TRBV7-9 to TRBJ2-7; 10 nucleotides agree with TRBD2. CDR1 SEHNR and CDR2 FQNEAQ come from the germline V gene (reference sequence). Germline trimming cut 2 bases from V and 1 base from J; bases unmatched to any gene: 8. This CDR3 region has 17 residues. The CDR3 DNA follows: TGTGCCAGCAGCTTATCGCTAGCGGGAGTGGGATCCTACGAGCAGTACTTC. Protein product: CASSLSLAGVGSYEQYF.